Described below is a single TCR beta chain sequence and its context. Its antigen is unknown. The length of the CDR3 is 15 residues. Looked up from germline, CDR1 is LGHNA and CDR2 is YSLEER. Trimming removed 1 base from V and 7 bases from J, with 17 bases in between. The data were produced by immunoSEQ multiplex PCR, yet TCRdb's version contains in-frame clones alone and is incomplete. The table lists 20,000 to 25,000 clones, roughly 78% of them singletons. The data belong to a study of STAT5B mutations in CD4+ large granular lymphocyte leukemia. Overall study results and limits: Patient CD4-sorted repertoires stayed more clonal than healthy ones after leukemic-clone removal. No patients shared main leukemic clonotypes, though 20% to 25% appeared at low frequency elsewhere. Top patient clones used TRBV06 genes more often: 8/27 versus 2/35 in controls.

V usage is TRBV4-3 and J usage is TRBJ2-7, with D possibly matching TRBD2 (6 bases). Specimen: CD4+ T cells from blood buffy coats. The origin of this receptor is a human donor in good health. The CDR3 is CASSQGVSGPLEQYF. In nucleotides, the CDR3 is TGCGCCAGCAGCCAAGGAGTTAGCGGCCCCCTTGAGCAGTACTTC.